Below, 10 T cell receptor beta chains from the same sample are listed, as sequenced in a study of neoadjuvant anti-PD-1 for oral cavity cancer. Using immunoSEQ multiplex PCR, the repertoire was profiled, and TCRdb retains in-frame clones only, with some absent. The top ten clones hold 4.5% to 5% of a sample with tens of thousands of clones, 77% of them seen once. Time point specified: after neoadjuvant nivolumab, at surgical resection. Sample: PBMCs, taken after nivolumab (anti-PD-1) treatment. These receptors all stem from a person between 40 and 85 years old with oral cavity squamous cell carcinoma.

This clone was detected once. This chain joins TRBV6-1 and TRBJ2-6; 7 bases are a match to TRBD1. From germline, CDR1 is MNHNS and CDR2 SASEGT. The ends lost 3 bases at V and 4 bases at J; junction bases unmatched: 6. This CDR3 has 16 residues. CDR3 nucleotides: TGTGCCAGCAGTGATGGGACAGTCGCCGGGGCCAACGTCCTGACTTTC. Encoded protein: CASSDGTVAGANVLTF.

The chain links TRBV5-1 to TRBJ2-6; 7 bases agree with TRBD1. After removal of 1 base from V and 1 base from J, the junction contained 14 bases not matched to a gene. The CDR3 covers 20 residues. Per germline, CDR1 SGHRS and CDR2 YFSETQ. CDR3 region: CASSLRGTGTAISGANVLTF. The CDR3 bases are TGCGCCAGCAGCTTGAGAGGTACCGGGACAGCGATATCTGGGGCCAACGTCCTGACTTTC.

The genes are TRBV5-4 and TRBJ2-5; 12 positions agree with TRBD2. This CDR3 is 18 amino acids long. The V and J ends lost 1 base and 5 bases, in that order; junction bases with no gene match: 12. Germline assignment: CDR1 SGHNT and CDR2 YYREEE (reference sequence). As DNA, the CDR3 is TGTGCCAGCAGCTTGAGAATAGCTAGCGGGGGGGCAATCGAGACCCAGTACTTC. Translating it yields CASSLRIASGGAIETQYF.

This clone was seen more than once but under ten times. This rearrangement joins TRBV4-1 to TRBJ2-5; perhaps TRBD2 as D (6 bases). The length of the CDR3 is 16 residues. V lost 0 bases, J lost 2 bases, and 13 bases lay in between. In germline, CDR1 is MGHRA, CDR2 YSYEKL. As DNA, the CDR3 is TGCGCCAGCAGCCAAGAGGGGGGAGGTCGTCAAGAGACCCAGTACTTC. It encodes CASSQEGGGRQETQYF.

The chain uses TRBV5-4 and TRBJ2-1; 8 nucleotides line up with TRBD2. The CDR3 is made up of 15 amino acids. CDR1 and CDR2 from the germline V gene are SGHNT and YYREEE (reference sequence). Unmatched junction bases numbered 5, after V lost 0 bases and J lost 6 bases. CDR3 in DNA: TGTGCCAGCAGCTTGGGGACTAGCCTTGTCAATGAGCAGTTCTTC. This translates into CASSLGTSLVNEQFF.

This sequence joins TRBV10-3 and TRBJ1-6; TRBD1 matches 8 bases. CDR1 is ENHRY, CDR2 SYGVKD, per germline. The trim removed 9 bases at V and 4 bases at J, leaving 8 bases unmatched. CDR3 length: 15 amino acids. DNA of the CDR3: TGTGCCATTGGGGACAGGACTAATTATAATTCACCCCTCCACTTT. This encodes CAIGDRTNYNSPLHF.

The CDR3 spells CASSLGGPANTEAFF. DNA of the CDR3: TGTGCCAGCAGCTTGGGGGGGCCGGCGAACACTGAAGCTTTCTTT. The chain is built from TRBV5-4 and TRBJ1-1, with D perhaps matching TRBD1 (6 bases). The CDR3 extends over 15 amino acids. Germline values: CDR1 SGHNT, CDR2 YYREEE (reference sequence). Deletions cut 0 bases from V and 1 base from J, with 10 bases between.

The rearrangement links TRBV11-2 to TRBJ1-5; possibly TRBD1 for D (5 bases). V shed 3 bases and J shed 12 bases, with 18 bases lying between them. The CDR3 consists of 14 residues. In germline, CDR1 is SGHAT, CDR2 FQNNGV. DNA of the CDR3: TGTGCCAGCAGCTTTACGACGGCTCGGGGGGTCCAGCATTTT. This sequence encodes CASSFTTARGVQHF. The whole variable domain, remainder taken from reference TRBV11-2 and TRBJ1-5, is EAGVAQSPRYKIIEKRQSVAFWCNPISGHATLYWYQQILGQGPKLLIQFQNNGVVDDSQLPKDRFSAERLKGVDSTLKIQPAKLEDSAVYLCASSFTTARGVQHFGDGTRLSIL.

This chain links TRBV19 with TRBJ1-5; 7 positions agree with TRBD1. The CDR3 is 16 residues long. Germline values: CDR1 LNHDA, CDR2 SQIVND (reference sequence). The V segment lost 5 bases and the J segment 2 bases; nucleotides outside the gene matches: 9. DNA of the CDR3: TGTGCCAGTAGTCCGACCGGACAGGTTGGCAATCAGCCCCAGCATTTT. It is translated as CASSPTGQVGNQPQHF.

The rearrangement uses TRBV6-5 and TRBJ2-3; maybe TRBD1 (6 bases). The CDR3 consists of 12 residues. The V gene lost 0 bases and the J gene lost 8 bases, with 6 bases spanning the gap. CDR1 MNHEY and CDR2 SVGAGI come from the germline V gene. The CDR3 loop reads CASSYSGGTQYF. The CDR3 DNA follows: TGTGCCAGCAGTTACTCAGGGGGTACGCAGTATTTT.